The 12 T cell receptor beta chains in this list originate from one sample, sequenced in a study of blood T cell repertoires in COVID-19 (dated by TCRdb to 2018 to 2020). Library construction relied on the immunoSEQ multiplex PCR assay. TCRdb took this table from immuneACCESS and kept in-frame rearrangements with V and J called. Such tables lack part of the clones; where checked against another copy, unresolved V genes explain under half of the gap, and the rest is unexplained. This sample lists roughly 670,000 clones; 80% to 90% were detected once. The ten largest clones take up approximately 0.3% of the sample. Sequencing was carried out using peripheral blood. These receptors all stem from a woman under 30 with acute or convalescent COVID-19.

In DNA form, the CDR3 reads TGTGCCAGCAGCTTATTAGGACAGGACTCTGGAAACACCATATATTTT. This codes for CASSLLGQDSGNTIYF. The rearrangement links TRBV7-9 to TRBJ1-3; 7 bases are shared with TRBD1. Germline values: CDR1 SEHNR, CDR2 FQNEAQ (reference sequence). J was trimmed by 0 bases and V by 2 bases; bases with no gene match: 4. This CDR3 comprises 16 residues.

This chain links TRBV5-1 with TRBJ1-5, with 8 bases matching TRBD1. Germline CDR1 SGHRS, CDR2 YFSETQ. This CDR3 has 16 residues. Trimming cost V 4 bases and J 0 bases; bases outside gene matches: 6. The CDR3: CASSPGQGISNQPQHF. DNA of the CDR3: TGCGCCAGCAGCCCCGGACAGGGAATTAGCAATCAGCCCCAGCATTTT.

The V and J genes are TRBV12-5 and TRBJ1-5, with 9 bases that match TRBD1. Germline V gene lookup returns CDR1 LGHNT and CDR2 FRNRAP. This CDR3 comprises 13 residues. The CDR3: CAPGQGICQPQHF. In DNA, the CDR3 is TGTGCCCCGGGACAGGGAATCTGTCAGCCCCAGCATTTT.

The chain has TRBV18 and TRBJ1-3; D remains ambiguous. The CDR3 consists of 14 residues. Germline V lookup: CDR1 KGHSH, CDR2 LQKENI. Trimming cost V 4 bases and J 1 base, with 8 bases left between them. CDR3 region: CASSLEQSGNTIYF. CDR3 DNA sequence: TGTGCCAGCTCACTGGAACAGTCTGGAAACACCATATATTTT.

This rearrangement joins TRBV7-2 to TRBJ2-6, with 7 bases aligning to TRBD1. V lost 5 bases, J lost 0 bases, and 7 bases stayed unmatched. Germline loops: CDR1 SGHTA, CDR2 FQGNSA. CDR3 size: 17 residues. CDR3 loop: CASSPRTGYSGANVLTF. In DNA, the CDR3 is TGTGCCAGCAGCCCGCGGACAGGATACTCTGGGGCCAACGTCCTGACTTTC.

The J gene is TRBJ1-1, the V gene TRBV9; possibly TRBD1 for D (6 bases). V was clipped by 6 bases and J by 2 bases, with 17 bases between them. Germline CDR1 is SGDLS and CDR2 is YYNGEE. The CDR3 spans 15 residues. Here the CDR3 DNA reads TGTGCCAGCACTCCCAGGGGAGGGAAAAACACTGAAGCTTTCTTT. It codes for CASTPRGGKNTEAFF.

The rearrangement uses TRBV28 and TRBJ2-5, with TRBD1 identical over 9 bases. Germline V gives CDR1 MDHEN, CDR2 SYDVKM. Losses at the gene ends were 7 bases for V and 7 bases for J; bases not matched to a gene: 7. CDR3 size: 13 residues. CDR3 sequence: CASNPGQGPTQYF. As DNA, the CDR3 is TGTGCCAGCAATCCGGGACAGGGCCCGACCCAGTACTTC.

V and J are TRBV5-1 and TRBJ2-7; 8 bases are shared with TRBD1. The J segment lost 0 bases and the V segment lost 4 bases, leaving 9 bases of the junction unmatched. CDR1 is SGHRS, CDR2 YFSETQ, per germline. This CDR3 comprises 16 residues. CDR3 sequence (DNA): TGCGCCAGCAGCCCCCGAATGACAGGGGCCTCCTACGAGCAGTACTTC. Translating gives CASSPRMTGASYEQYF.

Points on this clone: This sample also contains other DNA sequences that code for the same CDR3. The rearrangement joins TRBV19 to TRBJ1-5; unclear D gene. The CDR3 length is 13 residues. In germline, CDR1 is LNHDA, CDR2 SQIVND (reference sequence). V was pared by 3 bases and J by 3 bases, with 6 bases between. The CDR3 DNA follows: TGTGCCAGTAGTATCTCGGTCAATCAGCCCCAGCATTTT. It translates to CASSISVNQPQHF.

The chain is built from TRBV6-6 and TRBJ1-4, with 7 positions matching TRBD1. The CDR3 runs to 14 residues. Losses at the gene ends were 6 bases for V and 8 bases for J; bases not matched to a gene: 9. The germline V gene encodes CDR1 MNHNY and CDR2 SVGAGI (reference sequence). The CDR3 coding sequence is TGTGCCAGCAGCCTTGACAGGGACCAAGAAAAACTGTTTTTT. Translating gives CASSLDRDQEKLFF.

This chain connects TRBV5-4 to TRBJ1-5; D is unresolved. The CDR3 length is 15 residues. The V gene lost 0 bases and the J gene lost 0 bases, with 7 bases spanning the gap. Germline CDR1 SGHNT, CDR2 YYREEE (reference sequence). CDR3: CASSLGPYSNQPQHF. The CDR3, as DNA: TGTGCCAGCAGCTTGGGGCCATATAGCAATCAGCCCCAGCATTTT.

This chain connects TRBV10-3 to TRBJ2-1, with TRBD1 matching over 9 bases. The CDR3 consists of 16 residues. Germline V gene data show CDR1 as ENHRY and CDR2 as SYGVKD. With 2 bases clipped from V and 4 bases from J, the junction kept 6 bases outside the gene matches. CDR3 residues: CAISEPDRGGYNEQFF. As DNA, the CDR3 is TGTGCCATCAGTGAGCCGGACAGGGGAGGTTACAATGAGCAGTTCTTC.